This TCR beta chain was captured in a study of blood T cell repertoires in COVID-19. The CDR3 is 12 amino acids. Germline lookup yields CDR1 SNHLY and CDR2 FYNNEI. V gave up 6 bases and J gave up 4 bases, with 10 bases separating them. The protocol was immunoSEQ multiplex PCR, while the TCRdb copy is restricted to in-frame clones and leaves out a portion. In the table there are some 120,000 clones, roughly 90% of which are singletons. This TCR came from a man in his sixties with COVID-19, enrolled during active disease. V gene TRBV2 combines with J gene TRBJ2-7; D uncertain. The specimen was peripheral blood. CDR3 in amino acids: CASSPIVYEQYF. The CDR3 DNA reads as TGTGCCAGCAGCCCTATAGTGTACGAGCAGTACTTC.